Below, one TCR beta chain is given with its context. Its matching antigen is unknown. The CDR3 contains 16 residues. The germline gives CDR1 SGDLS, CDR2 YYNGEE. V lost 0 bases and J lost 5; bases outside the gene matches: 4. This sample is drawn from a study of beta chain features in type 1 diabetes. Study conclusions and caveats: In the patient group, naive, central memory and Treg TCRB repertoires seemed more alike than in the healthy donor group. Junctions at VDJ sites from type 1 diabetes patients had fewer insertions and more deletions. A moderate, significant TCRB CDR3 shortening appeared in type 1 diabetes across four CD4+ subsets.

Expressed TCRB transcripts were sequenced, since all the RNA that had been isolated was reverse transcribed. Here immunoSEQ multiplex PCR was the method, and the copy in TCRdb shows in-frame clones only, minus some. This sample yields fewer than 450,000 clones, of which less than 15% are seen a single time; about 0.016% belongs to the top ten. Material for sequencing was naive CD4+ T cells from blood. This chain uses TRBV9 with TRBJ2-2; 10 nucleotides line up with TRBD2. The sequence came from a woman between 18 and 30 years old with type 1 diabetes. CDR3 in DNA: TGTGCCAGCAGCGTAGGGCTAGCGGGAGTGACCGGGGAGCTGTTTTTT. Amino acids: CASSVGLAGVTGELFF.